The source of this T cell receptor beta chain is a study of blood T cell repertoires in COVID-19. Study-level background: Acute and convalescent COVID-19 samples came from the United States, Italy and Spain. PBMCs, B-cell-depleted T cells, or T cells provided the cDNA or gDNA that made up the material.

Authors' analysis steps: By means of reference gene primer amplification, nucleated cell counts were estimated. Sequenced by immunoSEQ multiplex PCR; TCRdb stores in-frame clones only, minus some. The DNA was the basis for D and trimming; V, J and clone size are from that table. Of some 130,000 clones detected, approximately 88% appear once; the ten largest clones hold around 10%. Trimming cost V 6 bases and J 10 bases, with 15 bases left between them. CDR3 length: 12 amino acids. The germline gives CDR1 SQVTM, CDR2 ANQGSEA. The source of this sequence is a man aged 50-60 years with acute or convalescent COVID-19. The rearrangement links TRBV29-1 to TRBJ1-4; unclear D gene. Sequencing used peripheral blood. The CDR3 sequence: CSVIREEGKLFF. In DNA, the CDR3 is TGCAGCGTAATTCGGGAGGAGGGAAAACTGTTTTTT.